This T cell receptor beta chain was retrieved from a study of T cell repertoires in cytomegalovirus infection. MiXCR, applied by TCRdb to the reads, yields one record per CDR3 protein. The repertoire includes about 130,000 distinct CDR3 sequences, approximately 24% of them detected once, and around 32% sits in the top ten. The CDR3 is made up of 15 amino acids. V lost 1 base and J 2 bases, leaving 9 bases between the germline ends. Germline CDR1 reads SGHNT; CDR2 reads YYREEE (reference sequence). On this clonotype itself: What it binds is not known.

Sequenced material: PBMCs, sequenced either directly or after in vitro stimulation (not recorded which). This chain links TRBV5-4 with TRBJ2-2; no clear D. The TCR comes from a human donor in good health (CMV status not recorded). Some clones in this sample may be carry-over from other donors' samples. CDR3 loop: CASSLYLVNTGELFF. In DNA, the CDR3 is TGTGCCAGCAGCTTGTACCTGGTAAACACCGGGGAGCTGTTTTTT.